A single sample gave rise to the 19 T cell receptor beta chains below, sequenced in a study of radiotherapy plus CTLA-4 blockade in lung cancer. Sequencing was performed with immunoSEQ multiplex PCR; in TCRdb, only in-frame clones are kept and a portion is missing. This table has about 80,000 clones, approximately 86% appearing once. This specimen was peripheral blood, taken from a patient treated with radiotherapy plus ipilimumab. These receptors were collected from a human donor with non-small cell lung cancer who had stable disease on radiotherapy plus ipilimumab.

The chain is built from TRBV11-2 and TRBJ1-1; D might be TRBD1 (5 bases). The CDR3 length is 14 residues. Between the trimmed V and J ends, which lost 4 bases and 5 bases, there was a span of 14 bases. Germline V gene lookup returns CDR1 SGHAT and CDR2 FQNNGV. In DNA form, the CDR3 reads TGTGCCAGCAGCTACCCCCGAGGGGAGACTGAAGCTTTCTTT. Its protein product is CASSYPRGETEAFF.

The rearrangement uses TRBV30 and TRBJ2-7; perhaps TRBD1 as D (6 bases). Between the trimmed V and J ends, which lost 6 bases and 6 bases, there was a span of 12 bases. In germline, CDR1 is GTSNPN, CDR2 SVGIG (reference sequence). This CDR3 region has 11 residues. In DNA form, the CDR3 reads TGTGCCTGTTCACAGGGTGGCGAGCAGTACTTC. Its translation: CACSQGGEQYF. The full variable domain, in which reference TRBV30 and TRBJ2-7 provide the parts outside the CDR3, is SQTIHQWPATLVQPVGSPLSLECTVEGTSNPNLYWYRQAAGRGLQLLFYSVGIGQISSEVPQNLSASRPQDRQFILSSKKLLLSDSGFYLCACSQGGEQYFGPGTRLTVT.

Details on this clone: Sequence at one end of the junction differs from germline and may be a read error. Written as DNA, the CDR3 is TGTGCTAGCAGCTTAGGGTACCAAGAGACCCAGTACTTC. Amino acids: CASSLGYQETQYF. V gene TRBV7-7 combines with J gene TRBJ2-5; D unclear. Germline V lookup: CDR1 SSHAT, CDR2 FNYEAQ (reference sequence). The CDR3 extends over 13 amino acids.

The chain uses TRBV6-5 and TRBJ1-1; the D is unclear. The germline V gene encodes CDR1 MNHEY and CDR2 SVGAGI. The V end lost 6 bases, the J end lost 5 bases, and 10 bases lay between the germline ends. The CDR3 is 12 residues long. The CDR3 DNA reads as TGTGCCAGCAGGGCTTGGGATACTGAAGCTTTCTTT. As protein: CASRAWDTEAFF.

CDR3 DNA: TGTGCCAGTAGTATTTCGATGGGCAGGACCCAGTACTTC. This translates into CASSISMGRTQYF. This chain uses TRBV19 with TRBJ2-5; D not resolved. Trimming left V 3 bases short and J 7 bases short, with 12 bases between. Germline V gene sequence: CDR1 LNHDA, CDR2 SQIVND (reference sequence). The CDR3 spans 13 residues.

The rearrangement uses TRBV5-6 and TRBJ1-2; maybe TRBD1 (5 bases). Germline CDR1 reads SGHDT; CDR2 reads YYEEEE. The CDR3 runs to 15 residues. V was cut by 0 bases and J by 5 bases, with 14 bases left in between. CDR3 amino acids: CASSLDVGVGYGYTF. DNA for the CDR3: TGTGCCAGCAGCTTGGATGTGGGGGTTGGGTATGGCTACACCTTC.

The rearrangement joins TRBV7-3 to TRBJ1-4; D not resolved. There are 13 residues in the CDR3. From germline, CDR1 is SGHTA and CDR2 FQGTGA. Trimming shortened V by 6 bases and J by 11 bases, and 16 bases separated the two germline ends. This chain's CDR3 is CASSSREGGKLFF. As DNA, the CDR3 is TGTGCCAGCAGTTCCCGGGAAGGCGGGAAACTGTTTTTT.

V and J are TRBV9 and TRBJ2-2; tentative D call: TRBD1 (5 bases). CDR3 length: 16 amino acids. V lost 0 bases and J lost 4, with 13 bases in between. Germline loops: CDR1 SGDLS, CDR2 YYNGEE. As DNA, the CDR3 is TGTGCCAGCAGCGTAGATCCAGGGCGTAGCACCGGGGAGCTGTTTTTT. Its protein is CASSVDPGRSTGELFF.

This chain uses TRBV30 with TRBJ1-2; 8 nucleotides agree with TRBD1. Per the germline V gene, CDR1 is GTSNPN and CDR2 is SVGIG (reference sequence). The CDR3 is 14 residues long. The V gene end was trimmed by 3 bases and the J gene end by 2 bases; junction bases not matched to a gene: 5. This CDR3 is CAWSPGQGNYGYTF. For the CDR3, the DNA is TGTGCCTGGAGCCCTGGACAGGGAAACTATGGCTACACCTTC.

This chain uses TRBV4-2 with TRBJ2-5, with D unresolved. The V end lost 5 bases, the J end lost 3 bases, and 13 bases lay between the germline ends. CDR1 is LGHNA and CDR2 is YNFKEQ in the germline V gene. The CDR3 has 14 residues. The CDR3 DNA reads TGTGCCAGCAGCGCTCAGGACGGAGAAGAGACCCAGTACTTC. It translates to CASSAQDGEETQYF.

The V gene is TRBV30, the J gene TRBJ1-1, with a tentative D call TRBD1 (5 bases). The V end was cut by 4 bases, the J end by 2 bases, with 8 bases between. There are 12 residues in the CDR3. The germline gives CDR1 GTSNPN, CDR2 SVGIG (reference sequence). DNA for the CDR3: TGTGCCTGGACGCAGGGAAACACTGAAGCTTTCTTT. It encodes CAWTQGNTEAFF.

The chain employs TRBV7-9 and TRBJ2-7; tentative D call: TRBD1 (6 bases). Germline values: CDR1 SEHNR, CDR2 FQNEAQ (reference sequence). Trimming removed 8 bases from V and 0 bases from J, with 14 bases in between. CDR3 length equals 14 residues. The CDR3 region is CASVPLQGSYEQYF. The CDR3, as DNA: TGTGCCAGCGTACCCTTACAGGGCTCCTACGAGCAGTACTTC. The whole variable domain, remainder taken from reference TRBV7-9 and TRBJ2-7, is DTGVSQNPRHKITKRGQNVTFRCDPISEHNRLYWYRQTLGQGPEFLTYFQNEAQLEKSRLLSDRFSAERPKGSFSTLEIQRTEQGDSAMYLCASVPLQGSYEQYFGPGTRLTVT.

This clone was observed once. This rearrangement joins TRBV11-3 to TRBJ2-2; D gene ambiguous. The CDR3 totals 13 residues. Germline V gene data show CDR1 as SGHNT and CDR2 as YENEEA. V was clipped by 0 bases and J by 2 bases, with 1 base between them. The CDR3 sequence: CASSLENTGELFF. The CDR3 bases are TGTGCCAGCAGCTTAGAAAACACCGGGGAGCTGTTTTTT.

The V and J genes are TRBV6-5 and TRBJ2-3; D not certain. The CDR3 is 11 residues long. Germline loops: CDR1 MNHEY, CDR2 SVGAGI. V lost 5 bases and J 5 bases, leaving 5 bases between the germline ends. In nucleotides, the CDR3 is TGTGCCAGCAGTGCCGAAGATACGCAGTATTTT. Protein sequence: CASSAEDTQYF.

In this sample, this clone turned up a few times. The chain has TRBV19 and TRBJ1-2; 7 bases line up with TRBD1. Looked up from germline, CDR1 is LNHDA and CDR2 is SQIVND (reference sequence). With 7 bases clipped from V and 1 base from J, the junction kept 3 bases outside the gene matches. This CDR3 comprises 13 residues. CDR3 bases: TGTGCCAGTACAGGGGGAAATAACTATGGCTACACCTTC. Residues: CASTGGNNYGYTF.

This clone was recorded once. The chain employs TRBV6-5 and TRBJ1-4, with 7 bases matching TRBD1. The CDR3 length is 14 residues. V shed 2 bases, J shed 7 bases, and the junction held 4 bases outside the gene matches. Germline loops: CDR1 MNHEY, CDR2 SVGAGI. The CDR3 loop reads CASSYGGGGEKLFF. The CDR3 bases are TGTGCCAGCAGTTACGGAGGGGGCGGTGAAAAACTGTTTTTT.

The chain is built from TRBV6-5 and TRBJ2-7; TRBD2 aligns across 7 bases. This CDR3 is 14 amino acids long. CDR1 and CDR2 (germline): MNHEY, SVGAGI. Unmatched junction bases numbered 11, after V lost 5 bases and J lost 7 bases. In DNA, the CDR3 is TGTGCCAGCAGTCCCCCTCGGGGCGGGGGAGAGCAGTACTTC. Translation: CASSPPRGGGEQYF.

The V call is TRBV7-8, the J call TRBJ1-2, with TRBD1 identical over 10 bases. Germline V gene sequence: CDR1 SGHVS, CDR2 FQNEAQ. With V trimmed by 5 bases and J by 8 bases, 8 bases remained unmatched. This CDR3 has 14 amino acids. CDR3 amino acids: CASSRDRGSGGYTF. CDR3 in DNA: TGTGCCAGCAGCCGGGACAGGGGCTCGGGGGGCTACACCTTC. Supplemented by reference TRBV7-8 and TRBJ1-2, the full variable domain reads GAGVSQSPRYKVAKRGQDVALRCDPISGHVSLFWYQQALGQGPEFLTYFQNEAQLDKSGLPSDRFFAERPEGSVSTLKIQRTQQEDSAVYLCASSRDRGSGGYTFGSGTRLTVV.

V gene TRBV18 combines with J gene TRBJ2-1; TRBD1 aligns across 7 bases. V lost 2 bases and J lost 15; bases outside the gene matches: 10. The CDR3 runs 13 residues. The V gene's germline CDR1 is KGHSH and CDR2 LQKENI. The CDR3 reads CASSPNDRAGWFF. The CDR3 nucleotides are TGTGCCAGCTCACCAAACGACAGGGCAGGATGGTTCTTC. Using reference TRBV18 and TRBJ2-1 for the parts outside the CDR3, the full variable domain is NAGVMQNPRHLVRRRGQEARLRCSPMKGHSHVYWYRQLPEEGLKFMVYLQKENIIDESGMPKERFSAEFPKEGPSILRIQQVVRGDSAAYFCASSPNDRAGWFFGPGTRLTVL.